A selection of T cell receptor beta chains follows, all from one sample in a study of shared clonotypes between healthy human individuals. TCRdb's table, derived via immunoSEQ multiplex PCR, lists solely in-frame clones and lacks some. The sample has approximately 620,000 clones, more than 95% seen once. The sequencing sample was made of naive CD4+ T cells sorted from blood. These receptors were obtained from a woman younger than 45 in good health. Each CDR3 is given with its conserved first and last residue. The D gene is left open where the match is weak. Only some rows state a clone size, as once, few, many or a class for expanded clones.

abundance	j_gene	d_gene	v_gene	CDR3aa	CDR3nt
.	TRBJ2-3	.	TRBV7-9	CASSFRGDTQYF	TGTGCCAGCAGCTTCAGGGGAGATACGCAGTATTTT
.	TRBJ1-4	.	TRBV4-1	CASSQDNPLFRQTATNEKLFF	TGCGCCAGCAGCCAAGATAACCCTCTATTTCGGCAGACTGCAACTAATGAAAAACTGTTTTTT
once	TRBJ1-3	.	TRBV19	CASSTRTAEDTIYF	TGTGCCAGTAGTACGCGGACGGCGGAGGACACCATATATTTT
.	TRBJ2-7	.	TRBV19	CASSMGGGAYEQYF	TGTGCCAGTAGTATGGGCGGAGGGGCCTACGAGCAGTACTTC
.	TRBJ1-5	.	TRBV7-2	CASSLGWVLGSQPQHF	TGTGCCAGCAGCTTAGGTTGGGTGTTGGGCAGTCAGCCCCAGCATTTT
.	TRBJ1-2	.	TRBV28	CASSLSPPPYTF	TGTGCCAGCAGTTTATCACCCCCTCCCTACACCTTC
.	TRBJ2-1	TRBD2	TRBV7-2	CASSARIAGPPSNEQFF	TGTGCCAGCAGCGCCAGGATAGCGGGGCCCCCCTCCAATGAGCAGTTCTTC
.	TRBJ1-1	.	TRBV7-6	CASSPPGRLNTEAFF	TGTGCCAGCAGCCCACCAGGTCGGTTGAACACTGAAGCTTTCTTT
.	TRBJ2-7	TRBD1	TRBV19	CASRDSGQVSYEQYF	TGTGCCAGTAGAGACTCGGGACAGGTCTCCTACGAGCAGTACTTC
.	TRBJ2-3	.	TRBV5-4	CASSQPGKGTDTQYF	TGTGCCAGCAGCCAGCCAGGGAAGGGGACAGATACGCAGTATTTT
.	TRBJ2-4	TRBD1	TRBV5-1	CASSLWGTGRSKNIQYF	TGCGCCAGCAGCTTGTGGGGGACAGGGCGATCCAAAAACATTCAGTACTTC
.	TRBJ2-7	.	TRBV10-1	CATFPIGQYF	TGCGCCACCTTCCCCATCGGGCAGTACTTC
.	TRBJ1-2	.	TRBV28	CASNGGFHGYTF	TGTGCCAGCAATGGGGGTTTCCATGGCTACACCTTC
once	TRBJ1-2	.	TRBV5-6	CASSLGVDGYTF	TGTGCCAGCAGCTTGGGCGTAGATGGCTACACCTTC
.	TRBJ1-1	.	TRBV18	CASSFEQTIEAFF	TGTGCCAGCTCGTTCGAGCAAACGATTGAAGCTTTCTTT
.	TRBJ2-7	TRBD1	TRBV18	CASSPSTGGGYEQYF	TGTGCCAGCTCACCATCTACAGGGGGAGGCTACGAGCAGTACTTC
.	TRBJ2-3	.	TRBV4-2	CASSQDRLVPDTQYF	TGTGCCAGCAGCCAAGACCGACTAGTCCCGGATACGCAGTATTTT
.	TRBJ2-1	TRBD2	TRBV11-2	CASSLILAGMHEQFF	TGTGCCAGCAGCTTAATACTAGCGGGGATGCATGAGCAGTTCTTC
.	TRBJ1-4	.	TRBV6-5	CASSSQGYATNEKLFF	TGTGCCAGCAGTTCCCAGGGTTATGCAACTAATGAAAAACTGTTTTTT
.	TRBJ1-5	TRBD1	TRBV10-3	CAISPGTASNQPQHF	TGTGCCATCAGCCCCGGGACAGCGAGCAATCAGCCCCAGCATTTT
.	TRBJ2-3	TRBD2	TRBV5-1	CASSLNPGLAAADTQYF	TGCGCCAGCAGCTTGAACCCGGGACTAGCGGCGGCCGATACGCAGTATTTT
.	TRBJ2-7	.	TRBV7-8	CASSLSRDLTYEQYF	TGTGCCAGCAGCTTATCTCGGGACTTAACCTACGAGCAGTACTTC
once	TRBJ2-5	TRBD2	TRBV30	CAWSRTSRGTQYF	TGTGCCTGGAGCCGGACTAGCCGAGGGACCCAGTACTTC
once	TRBJ1-2	TRBD1	TRBV4-1	CASSQDPGQAIYGYTF	TGCGCCAGCAGCCAAGATCCCGGACAGGCGATCTATGGCTACACCTTC
.	TRBJ2-7	.	TRBV7-9	CASSQLTGIEQYF	TGTGCCAGCAGTCAACTCACAGGGATCGAGCAGTACTTC
.	TRBJ1-1	TRBD1	TRBV27	CASSFGRGTGGNTEAFF	TGTGCCAGCAGCTTCGGGAGGGGGACAGGGGGCAACACTGAAGCTTTCTTT
.	TRBJ1-2	.	TRBV27	CASSFQQESPGYTF	TGTGCCAGCAGTTTTCAGCAGGAATCGCCAGGCTACACCTTC
.	TRBJ2-7	.	TRBV18	CASSPPLTYEQYF	TGTGCCAGCTCACCGCCACTTACCTACGAGCAGTACTTC
.	TRBJ2-5	.	TRBV2	CASDGSPAEETQYF	TGTGCCAGCGATGGAAGCCCGGCGGAGGAGACCCAGTACTTC
.	TRBJ2-2	.	TRBV7-2	CASSLRGSENTGELFF	TGTGCCAGCAGCTTACGAGGGAGTGAGAACACCGGGGAGCTGTTTTTT
.	TRBJ2-1	.	TRBV10-1	CASSERGLDIHEQFF	TGCGCCAGCAGTGAGCGTGGGCTAGACATCCATGAGCAGTTCTTC
.	TRBJ2-3	.	TRBV19	CASSMGTDTQYF	TGTGCCAGTAGTATGGGAACAGATACGCAGTATTTT
.	TRBJ1-1	.	TRBV14	CASSQVLGPNTEAFF	TGTGCCAGCAGCCAAGTTTTGGGCCCTAACACTGAAGCTTTCTTT
.	TRBJ2-3	TRBD1	TRBV5-1	CASSLARDRAPDTQYF	TGCGCCAGCAGCTTGGCCCGAGACAGGGCGCCAGATACGCAGTATTTT
.	TRBJ2-7	.	TRBV4-1	CASSQGVGRWNYEQYF	TGCGCCAGCAGCCAAGGTGTCGGACGGTGGAACTACGAGCAGTACTTC
.	TRBJ2-7	.	TRBV7-6	CASSLPPSDEQYF	TGTGCCAGCAGCCTCCCTCCCTCTGACGAGCAGTACTTC
.	TRBJ1-1	TRBD1	TRBV19	CASSIDTGTGVIEAFF	TGTGCCAGTAGTATAGATACCGGGACAGGGGTAATTGAAGCTTTCTTT
.	TRBJ2-3	TRBD2	TRBV5-1	CASSTRASGSKDTQYF	TGCGCCAGCAGCACCAGGGCTAGCGGGAGTAAAGATACGCAGTATTTT
.	TRBJ1-2	.	TRBV18	CASSLGTGNYGYTF	TGTGCCAGCTCACTCGGGACGGGAAACTATGGCTACACCTTC
.	TRBJ2-3	TRBD1	TRBV5-1	CASSFRQGSNTDTQYF	TGCGCCAGCAGCTTCCGACAGGGTTCGAATACAGATACGCAGTATTTT
.	TRBJ2-1	.	TRBV7-3	CASSIRPTYNEQFF	TGTGCCAGCAGCATCCGCCCGACATACAATGAGCAGTTCTTC
.	TRBJ1-3	.	TRBV5-4	CASSFQGSGNTIYF	TGTGCCAGCAGCTTTCAGGGGTCGGGAAACACCATATATTTT